Below are 18 T cell receptor beta chains sequenced from a single sample in a study of T-cell memory formation after mild COVID-19. Using its own MiXCR run on the 5' RACE reads, TCRdb lists one record per CDR3 protein. Here the sample spans around 340,000 distinct CDR3 sequences, more than 20% being singletons. What was sequenced was PBMCs or a T cell subset sorted from them (not recorded which). All receptors derive from an adult woman who had mild COVID-19 (a few samples of this study predate the infection). Cell type and time point are not known.

This clonotype was detected only a few times. The chain carries TRBV20-1 and TRBJ2-1; 10 nucleotides match TRBD2. With V trimmed by 6 bases and J by 9 bases, 8 bases remained unmatched. The V gene's germline CDR1 is DFQATT and CDR2 SNEGSKA (reference sequence). This CDR3 spans 13 amino acids. Written as DNA, the CDR3 is TGCAGTGCACCCCTAGCGGGAGCCGGTGAGCAGTTCTTC. This sequence encodes CSAPLAGAGEQFF.

V usage is TRBV30 and J usage is TRBJ2-3; D not certain. Looked up from germline, CDR1 is GTSNPN and CDR2 is SVGIG (reference sequence). V lost 0 bases, J lost 4 bases, and 2 bases lay in between. The CDR3 is made up of 11 amino acids. The CDR3 nucleotides are TGTGCCTGGAGTGTCCCAGATACGCAGTATTTT. It encodes CAWSVPDTQYF.

The chain links TRBV7-9 to TRBJ2-5, with D unresolved. The CDR3 covers 12 residues. V lost 4 bases to trimming and J lost 5 bases, with 8 bases between them. CDR1 and CDR2 from the germline V gene are SEHNR and FQNEAQ (reference sequence). The CDR3, as DNA: TGTGCCAGCAGCTATGTGATGGAGACCCAGTACTTC. It specifies CASSYVMETQYF.

CDR3 protein: CASSSLRVGELFF. Written as DNA, the CDR3 is TGTGCCAGCAGCTCGTTACGGGTCGGGGAGCTGTTTTTT. The chain couples TRBV5-4 to TRBJ2-2; no clear D gene. The CDR3 length is 13 residues. Germline CDR1 is SGHNT and CDR2 is YYREEE (reference sequence). Trimming took off 3 bases at V and 7 bases at J, with 10 bases between the two ends.

The chain recombines TRBV3-1 with TRBJ1-1; 9 nucleotides match TRBD1. The CDR3 is made up of 16 amino acids. V dropped 5 bases and J dropped 0; count of bases not matched to a gene: 7. CDR1 is LGHDT and CDR2 is YNNKEL in the germline V gene (reference sequence). The CDR3, as DNA: TGTGCCAGCAGCACAGACAGGGGGAGGGTGAACACTGAAGCTTTCTTT. Translating it yields CASSTDRGRVNTEAFF. The full variable domain, its missing parts supplied by reference TRBV3-1 and TRBJ1-1, is DTAVSQTPKYLVTQMGNDKSIKCEQNLGHDTMYWYKQDSKKFLKIMFSYNNKELIINETVPNRFSPKSPDKAHLNLHINSLELGDSAVYFCASSTDRGRVNTEAFFGQGTRLTVV.

A few counts support this clonotype. This chain joins TRBV7-6 and TRBJ1-1; 7 nucleotides agree with TRBD1. This CDR3 is 13 amino acids long. The V and J ends lost 5 bases and 6 bases, in that order; junction bases with no gene match: 6. The germline CDR1 and CDR2 sequences are SGHVS and FNYEAQ. CDR3 sequence (DNA): TGTGCCAGCAGCCGACAGGGCCCCGCTGAAGCTTTCTTT. It is translated as CASSRQGPAEAFF.

The sample holds a few counts of this clonotype. The chain joins TRBV15 to TRBJ1-5; D is uncertain. This CDR3 has 13 residues. V shed 6 bases and J shed 7 bases, with 13 bases lying between them. Germline V gene sequence: CDR1 LNHNV, CDR2 YYDKDF (reference sequence). The CDR3 DNA sequence: TGTGCCACCAGTGAAGTGACCAAACAGCCCCAGCATTTT. Translating it yields CATSEVTKQPQHF.

V and J are TRBV9 and TRBJ1-1, with D maybe TRBD1 (5 bases). Trimming removed 1 base from V and 4 bases from J, with 11 bases in between. The CDR3 consists of 14 residues. In germline, CDR1 is SGDLS, CDR2 YYNGEE. The DNA of the CDR3 is TGTGCCAGCAGCGTAAGGGATGGGGGCACTGAAGCTTTCTTT. It yields the protein CASSVRDGGTEAFF.

This chain's CDR3 is CASSAGLAVSYEQYF. In DNA form, the CDR3 reads TGTGCCAGCAGCGCGGGACTAGCGGTGTCGTACGAGCAGTACTTC. The chain uses TRBV9 and TRBJ2-7, with 11 bases lining up with TRBD2. The CDR3 covers 15 residues. Germline lookup yields CDR1 SGDLS and CDR2 YYNGEE. V shed 3 bases, J shed 4 bases, and the junction held 6 bases outside the gene matches. The whole variable domain, remainder taken from reference TRBV9 and TRBJ2-7, is DSGVTQTPKHLITATGQRVTLRCSPRSGDLSVYWYQQSLDQGLQFLIQYYNGEERAKGNILERFSAQQFPDLHSELNLSSLELGDSALYFCASSAGLAVSYEQYFGPGTRLTVT.

The chain employs TRBV24-1 and TRBJ2-2, with a possible D match to TRBD2 (5 bases). The CDR3 is made up of 12 amino acids. Germline CDR1 and CDR2: KGHDR and SFDVKD. Trimming removed 10 bases from V and 5 bases from J, with 10 bases in between. The CDR3 is CATREHTGELFF. The DNA of the CDR3 is TGTGCCACGAGGGAGCATACCGGGGAGCTGTTTTTT.

V usage is TRBV5-1 and J usage is TRBJ2-5; no clear D. The CDR3 is 13 residues long. Germline CDR1 reads SGHRS; CDR2 reads YFSETQ. V was clipped by 1 base and J by 3 bases, with 7 bases between them. CDR3 in DNA: TGCGCCAGCAGCTTGATCGTGAAAGAGACCCAGTACTTC. Translated, it gives CASSLIVKETQYF.

The chain employs TRBV19 and TRBJ2-5, with 8 bases that match TRBD1. With 10 bases clipped from V and 1 base from J, the junction kept 11 bases outside the gene matches. From germline, CDR1 is LNHDA and CDR2 SQIVND (reference sequence). This CDR3 has 15 amino acids. CDR3 sequence reads: CATTHRGAPQETQYF. The CDR3 DNA reads TGTGCCACCACCCACAGGGGGGCCCCCCAAGAGACCCAGTACTTC.

V is TRBV6-1 and J is TRBJ1-1, with D possibly being TRBD1 (6 bases). The V gene's germline CDR1 is MNHNS and CDR2 SASEGT. This CDR3 contains 15 residues. Trimming stripped 8 bases from V and 0 bases from J, with 16 bases between. The CDR3 sequence: CASGWGAQMNTEAFF. Written as DNA, the CDR3 is TGTGCCAGCGGGTGGGGGGCGCAGATGAACACTGAAGCTTTCTTT.

CDR3 DNA: TGTGCCAGCAGCTTAGGCCCCACCCAGGACAGATGGTATGGCTACACCTTC. It translates to CASSLGPTQDRWYGYTF. The chain carries TRBV7-9 and TRBJ1-2; a possible D gene is TRBD1 (6 bases). The CDR3 length is 17 residues. V was clipped by 1 base and J by 5 bases, with 20 bases between them. Germline CDR1 SEHNR, CDR2 FQNEAQ (reference sequence). The complete variable domain, with remaining parts taken from reference TRBV7-9 and TRBJ1-2, reads DTGVSQNPRHKITKRGQNVTFRCDPISEHNRLYWYRQTLGQGPEFLTYFQNEAQLEKSRLLSDRFSAERPKGSFSTLEIQRTEQGDSAMYLCASSLGPTQDRWYGYTFGSGTRLTVV.

This clonotype was seen ten or more times. V gene TRBV7-8 combines with J gene TRBJ2-1, with 10 bases lining up with TRBD2. Looked up from germline, CDR1 is SGHVS and CDR2 is FQNEAQ. The CDR3 contains 14 residues. The J segment lost 10 bases and the V segment lost 5 bases, leaving 8 bases of the junction unmatched. CDR3 nucleotide sequence: TGTGCCAGCAGCCCCCTCCAGGGACTAGCGGAGCAGTTCTTC. This codes for CASSPLQGLAEQFF.

The J gene is TRBJ2-3, the V gene TRBV5-1; 9 bases line up with TRBD1. CDR1 and CDR2 from the germline V gene are SGHRS and YFSETQ. CDR3 length: 14 amino acids. The trim removed 9 bases at V and 0 bases at J, leaving 5 bases unmatched. CDR3 nucleotides: TGCGCCACTTCGACAGGGGGAAGCACAGATACGCAGTATTTT. As protein: CATSTGGSTDTQYF.

This clonotype came up a few times. The chain joins TRBV15 to TRBJ2-3; the match to TRBD2 covers 12 bases. The CDR3 extends over 18 amino acids. Trimming at V came to 5 bases and at J to 5 bases, leaving 14 bases not matched to a gene. The germline CDR1 and CDR2 sequences are LNHNV and YYDKDF (reference sequence). The CDR3 DNA is TGTGCCACCAGCTCCTCCATCCTAGCGGGGGGGCCTGGAGATACGCAGTATTTT. Translation gives CATSSSILAGGPGDTQYF.

This clonotype has a single count. The rearrangement links TRBV10-3 to TRBJ2-7; D is perhaps TRBD2 (6 bases). This CDR3 is built from 15 residues. V dropped 8 bases and J dropped 1 base, with 18 bases sitting between them. Germline assignment: CDR1 ENHRY and CDR2 SYGVKD. The CDR3 protein is CAISPLAPDSYEQYF. The DNA for the CDR3 is TGTGCCATCTCCCCCCTAGCGCCCGATTCCTACGAGCAGTACTTC.